Shown below are 4 T cell receptor beta chains from a single sample sequenced in a study of OX40 agonist ivuxolimab in advanced cancers. Only in-frame clones appear in the TCRdb table, and some are missing; sequencing was by immunoSEQ multiplex PCR. The sample includes about 89,000 clones, over 75% seen only once; the top ten take about 0.31%. The material was CD4+ or CD8+ T cells sorted from blood, obtained in a trial of the OX40 agonist ivuxolimab. The receptors here all came from an adult with an advanced solid tumor such as melanoma, head and neck, liver or kidney cancer.

This clone has a handful of counts. The chain links TRBV10-1 to TRBJ1-3, with D unclear. The V end was cut by 2 bases, the J end by 0 bases, with 5 bases between. The CDR3 length is 14 residues. The germline CDR1 and CDR2 sequences are WNHNN and SYGVQD (reference sequence). The CDR3 coding sequence is TGCGCCAGCAGTGAGGGAAGCTCTGGAAACACCATATATTTT. Amino acids: CASSEGSSGNTIYF.

The chain employs TRBV5-1 and TRBJ2-3, with no clear D. The CDR3 length is 14 residues. Germline CDR1 SGHRS, CDR2 YFSETQ. The germline V and J ends were trimmed by 2 bases and 0 bases, with 7 bases remaining between them. The CDR3 spells CASSFRASTDTQYF. Written as DNA, the CDR3 is TGCGCCAGCAGCTTCCGGGCAAGCACAGATACGCAGTATTTT.

The chain employs TRBV9 and TRBJ1-6; the D is unclear. This CDR3 spans 14 amino acids. CDR1 and CDR2 (germline): SGDLS, YYNGEE. Trimming left V 4 bases short and J 7 bases short, with 12 bases between. In DNA form, the CDR3 reads TGTGCCAGCAGCAAAAGGTTATTAAATTCACCCCTCCACTTT. It yields the protein CASSKRLLNSPLHF.

The rearrangement uses TRBV7-8 and TRBJ2-7; no reliable D call. The CDR3 has 11 amino acids. From germline, CDR1 is SGHVS and CDR2 FQNEAQ. The V end was cut by 1 base, the J end by 4 bases, with 2 bases between. CDR3 residues: CASSLVYEQYF. DNA of the CDR3: TGTGCCAGCAGCTTAGTGTACGAGCAGTACTTC. The whole variable domain, remainder taken from reference TRBV7-8 and TRBJ2-7, is GAGVSQSPRYKVAKRGQDVALRCDPISGHVSLFWYQQALGQGPEFLTYFQNEAQLDKSGLPSDRFFAERPEGSVSTLKIQRTQQEDSAVYLCASSLVYEQYFGPGTRLTVT.